These T cell receptor beta chains were read from a single sample in a study of CD4 T cells in relation to SARS-CoV-2 and coronaviruses. Their specific antigens are unknown. Sequencing used immunoSEQ multiplex PCR; TCRdb keeps in-frame clones, though not all of them. The sample gives around 40,000 clones, over 75% of which show up once; 1% to 1.5% is in the top ten. The sequencing sample was made of naive CD4+ T cells from PBMCs, cultured in vitro. These receptors were obtained from an adult with COVID-19. The CDR3 runs from the conserved cysteine through the conserved F or W. A D gene is named only where the DNA matches it firmly. Expanded clones are given a class, and other clones once, few, many or no size at all.

cdr3_nt cdr3_aa clone_size v_call d_call j_call
TGTGCCAGCAGCTCCCGGGACAGTACTTACAATGAGCAGTTCTTC CASSSRDSTYNEQFF once TRBV11-3 TRBD1 TRBJ2-1
TGTGCCAGTAGTCCCTCCAGACGGACGTGGGCTGAAGCTTTCTTT CASSPSRRTWAEAFF NA TRBV19 NA TRBJ1-1
TGTGCCTGGAAAACTCAAGACACCGGGGAGCTGTTTTTT CAWKTQDTGELFF NA TRBV30 NA TRBJ2-2
TGTGCCAGTAGTATAGCCCAGCGGGAGCCATCTGGAGGGAAAGAGACCCAGTACTTC CASSIAQREPSGGKETQYF NA TRBV19 TRBD2 TRBJ2-5
TGTGCCACCAGTGATCGGTCTAGCGGGAGGGACAATGAGCAGTTCTTC CATSDRSSGRDNEQFF NA TRBV24-1 TRBD2 TRBJ2-1
TGTGCCAGCAGCACCGGTGGGATAGCGATCGGCGAGCAGTACTTC CASSTGGIAIGEQYF NA TRBV7-2 NA TRBJ2-7
TGTGCCAGCAGCGTAGGACAGGGCCCAGATACGCAGTATTTT CASSVGQGPDTQYF NA TRBV7-3 TRBD1 TRBJ2-3
TGTGCCAGCAGCCAAGATCTTGGTAGCGGGAGGGCGTACAATGAGCAGTTCTTC CASSQDLGSGRAYNEQFF NA TRBV14 TRBD2 TRBJ2-1
TGTGCCAGCAGATTTAGAGGGGGACAAGAGACCCAGTACTTC CASRFRGGQETQYF NA TRBV6-5 NA TRBJ2-5
TGCGCCAGCAGTGAGTACCGGGGTAGCGGGAGCAACCACGAGCAGTACTTC CASSEYRGSGSNHEQYF NA TRBV10-2 TRBD2 TRBJ2-7
TGTGCCAGCAGTTCACAGAGTCTTGGCTATGGCTACACCTTC CASSSQSLGYGYTF NA TRBV27 NA TRBJ1-2
TGTGCCAGCAGCTTAGATCAAGGGGGACGCACAGATACGCAGTATTTT CASSLDQGGRTDTQYF NA TRBV11-3 NA TRBJ2-3
TGTGCCAGCTCACCATTCGATCGGAGGCTGGACACACCCCTCCACTTT CASSPFDRRLDTPLHF once TRBV18 NA TRBJ1-6
TGTGCCAGCATTAGCGGGATAACAGATACGCAGTATTTT CASISGITDTQYF NA TRBV6-5 TRBD2 TRBJ2-3
TGTGCCATCAGTGAGTCGGGCAGCTACGAGCAGTACTTC CAISESGSYEQYF NA TRBV10-3 NA TRBJ2-7
TGCAGCGTTCGATCGGTGTCAACTAATGAAAAACTGTTTTTT CSVRSVSTNEKLFF once TRBV29-1 NA TRBJ1-4
TGTGCCAGTAGTCGTGGCCCGGGACACTGCTCCTTC CASSRGPGHCSF few TRBV19 NA TRBJ1-2
TGTGCCAGCAGTGAAACAGGGACCGGGGAGCTGTTTTTT CASSETGTGELFF NA TRBV2 NA TRBJ2-2
TGTGCCAGCAAGGTTGGCCCGAACTCTGGAAACACCATATATTTT CASKVGPNSGNTIYF NA TRBV6-5 NA TRBJ1-3
TGTGCCAGCAGCCGGGCCCCGGGACTAGCGGGAATGACGAACACCGGGGAGCTGTTTTTT CASSRAPGLAGMTNTGELFF NA TRBV4-2 TRBD2 TRBJ2-2
TGTGCCAGCAGTTCCGCTAGCGGGAGCCCAGCCAGCCACTTC CASSSASGSPASHF NA TRBV6-2/TRBV6-3 TRBD2 TRBJ2-5
TGTGCCAGCAGTTTTGGGGGAGCCCTACCCACAGATACGCAGTATTTT CASSFGGALPTDTQYF NA TRBV28 NA TRBJ2-3
TGTGCCAGCAGGAGTCTCGGACTCCAAAACACCGGGGAGCTGTTTTTT CASRSLGLQNTGELFF NA TRBV7-9 NA TRBJ2-2
TGCGCCAGCAGCCGAAGTGATCGGGTGAGGCTCGCTTTCTTT CASSRSDRVRLAFF NA TRBV4-3 NA TRBJ1-1
TGTGCCAGCAGCCCGCTAAATGGCGATTCAAACTCTGGAAACACCATATATTTT CASSPLNGDSNSGNTIYF NA TRBV27 NA TRBJ1-3
TGTGCCAGGGTCCGGGACAGGGCGGACGAGCAGTACTTC CARVRDRADEQYF NA TRBV28 TRBD1 TRBJ2-7
TGTGCCTGGAGCCAGTCCCGGGACATTTACAATGAGCAGTTCTTC CAWSQSRDIYNEQFF NA TRBV30 NA TRBJ2-1
TGTGCCATCAGTGAGTTAGGGCTTAAGCCCCAGTACTTC CAISELGLKPQYF NA TRBV10-3 NA TRBJ2-5
TGTGCCATCAGTGTGGGAGAATTCTACGAGCAGTACTTC CAISVGEFYEQYF NA TRBV10-3 NA TRBJ2-7
TGCGCCAGCAGCTTGCCAGGGGGAGGAACCGGGGAGCTGTTTTTT CASSLPGGGTGELFF once TRBV5-1 NA TRBJ2-2
TGTGCCAGCAGCTTTTATCGGGCCCCCTCCTACAATGAGCAGTTCTTC CASSFYRAPSYNEQFF NA TRBV7-9 NA TRBJ2-1
TGTGCCAGCAGTTTTTTGGGGCGGGGCCCCTACGAGCAGTACTTC CASSFLGRGPYEQYF NA TRBV28 NA TRBJ2-7
TGTGCCAGCAGTTACAGAGATACGCAGTATTTT CASSYRDTQYF NA TRBV6-5 NA TRBJ2-3
TGTGCCAGCAGCCCCCGGGACTCCTACTCCTACGAGCAGTACTTC CASSPRDSYSYEQYF NA TRBV7-9 NA TRBJ2-7
TGTGCCATCAGTGACCCCACAGGGGGTGGTCGCCAAGAGACCCAGTACTTC CAISDPTGGGRQETQYF NA TRBV10-3 TRBD1 TRBJ2-5
TGTGCCAGCTCACCAATCGGAGAGACCCAGTACTTC CASSPIGETQYF NA TRBV18 NA TRBJ2-5
TGTGCCAGCAGCTTAATGGGACAGGGAAATTTCGAGCAGTACTTC CASSLMGQGNFEQYF NA TRBV28 TRBD1 TRBJ2-7
TGTGCCAGCAGCAAGGGGCAGAACACTGAAGCTTTCTTT CASSKGQNTEAFF few TRBV7-3 NA TRBJ1-1
TGTGCCAGTAGTAAGACAGCTACGAACACTGAAGCTTTCTTT CASSKTATNTEAFF NA TRBV19 NA TRBJ1-1
TGCGCCAGCAGCTTGATGACAGGGACCTACGAGCAGTACTTC CASSLMTGTYEQYF few TRBV5-1 TRBD1 TRBJ2-7
TGTGCCACCAGTGATTTCCTCCGTATCGGGGAGCTGTTTTTT CATSDFLRIGELFF NA TRBV24-1 NA TRBJ2-2
TGTGCCAGCAGCTTTCCCCACGGAGGGGAGCTGTTTTTT CASSFPHGGELFF NA TRBV5-4 NA TRBJ2-2
TGTGCCAGCAGTTTCGACTTAAATCAGCCCCAGCATTTT CASSFDLNQPQHF NA TRBV28 NA TRBJ1-5
TGTGCCAGCAGCTTACGGGACAGGTTCTCCTACGAGCAGTACTTC CASSLRDRFSYEQYF NA TRBV7-8 TRBD1 TRBJ2-7
TGTGCCAGTAGTGCCGGACAGGGTTTCCAATCGGGCGCTGAGCAGTTCTTC CASSAGQGFQSGAEQFF NA TRBV19 TRBD1 TRBJ2-1
TGTGCCAGCAGTGACACAGGGGGCGTAGGCACAGATACGCAGTATTTT CASSDTGGVGTDTQYF once TRBV6-1 TRBD1 TRBJ2-3
TGTGCCAGCACCGTCTCCGGGACAGGGGGCTTCTATGGCTACACCTTC CASTVSGTGGFYGYTF NA TRBV28 TRBD1 TRBJ1-2
TGCGCCAGCAGCCAATATCACCGGGCCTACGAGCAGTACTTC CASSQYHRAYEQYF NA TRBV4-1 NA TRBJ2-7
TGTGCCAGCACCCTGACAGGGGAAGTAGTCTACACTGAAGCTTTCTTT CASTLTGEVVYTEAFF NA TRBV28 TRBD1 TRBJ1-1
TGTGCCAGCAGCTCACAGGGGGCGTCGACAGATACGCAGTATTTT CASSSQGASTDTQYF NA TRBV5-4 TRBD1 TRBJ2-3
TGTGCCTCCGCCAATTCCCTGGGCTACACCTTC CASANSLGYTF NA TRBV10-3 NA TRBJ1-2